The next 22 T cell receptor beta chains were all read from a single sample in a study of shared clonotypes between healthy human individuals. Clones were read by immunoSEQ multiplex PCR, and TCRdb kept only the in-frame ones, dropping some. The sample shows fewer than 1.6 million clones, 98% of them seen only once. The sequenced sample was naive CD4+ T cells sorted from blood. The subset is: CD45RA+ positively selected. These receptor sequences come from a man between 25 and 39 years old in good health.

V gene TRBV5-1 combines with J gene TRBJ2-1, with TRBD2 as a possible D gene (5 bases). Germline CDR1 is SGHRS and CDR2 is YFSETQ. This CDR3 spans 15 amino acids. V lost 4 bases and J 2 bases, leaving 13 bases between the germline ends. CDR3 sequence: CASSPRTSAYNEQFF. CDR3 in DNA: TGCGCCAGCAGCCCGAGGACTTCCGCCTACAATGAGCAGTTCTTC.

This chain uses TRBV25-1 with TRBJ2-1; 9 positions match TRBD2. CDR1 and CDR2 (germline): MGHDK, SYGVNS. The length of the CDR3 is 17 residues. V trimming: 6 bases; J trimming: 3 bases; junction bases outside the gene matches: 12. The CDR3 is CASSAGSSGRVYNEQFF. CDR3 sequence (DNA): TGTGCCAGCAGCGCCGGGAGTAGCGGGAGAGTCTACAATGAGCAGTTCTTC. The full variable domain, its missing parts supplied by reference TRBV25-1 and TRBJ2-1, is EADIYQTPRYLVIGTGKKITLECSQTMGHDKMYWYQQDPGMELHLIHYSYGVNSTEKGDLSSESTVSRIRTEHFPLTLESARPSHTSQYLCASSAGSSGRVYNEQFFGPGTRLTVL.

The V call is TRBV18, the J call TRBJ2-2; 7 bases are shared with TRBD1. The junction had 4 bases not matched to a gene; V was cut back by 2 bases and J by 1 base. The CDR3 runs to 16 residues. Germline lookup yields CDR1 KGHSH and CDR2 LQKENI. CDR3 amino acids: CASSPSRTGNTGELFF. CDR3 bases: TGTGCCAGCTCACCATCTAGGACAGGGAACACCGGGGAGCTGTTTTTT.

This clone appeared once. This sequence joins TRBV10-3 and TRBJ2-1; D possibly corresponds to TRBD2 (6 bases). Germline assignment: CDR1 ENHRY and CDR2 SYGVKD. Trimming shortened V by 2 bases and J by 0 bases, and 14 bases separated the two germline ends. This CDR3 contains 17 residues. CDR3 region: CAISEGKAGTSYNEQFF. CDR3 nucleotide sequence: TGTGCCATCAGTGAGGGCAAAGCGGGTACCTCCTACAATGAGCAGTTCTTC.

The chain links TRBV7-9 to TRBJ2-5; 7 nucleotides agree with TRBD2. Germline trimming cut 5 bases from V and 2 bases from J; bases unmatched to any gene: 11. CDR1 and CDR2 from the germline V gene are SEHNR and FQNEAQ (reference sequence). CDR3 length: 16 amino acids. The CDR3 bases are TGTGCCAGCAGCCCCGTTCTTTCTAGCGGACAAGAGACCCAGTACTTC. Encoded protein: CASSPVLSSGQETQYF.

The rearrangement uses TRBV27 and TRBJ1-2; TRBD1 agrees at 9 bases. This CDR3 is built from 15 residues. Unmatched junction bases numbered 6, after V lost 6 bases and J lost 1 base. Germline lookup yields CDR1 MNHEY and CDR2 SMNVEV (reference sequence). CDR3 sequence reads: CASRPETGGNYGYTF. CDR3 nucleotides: TGTGCCAGCAGACCCGAGACAGGGGGTAACTATGGCTACACCTTC.

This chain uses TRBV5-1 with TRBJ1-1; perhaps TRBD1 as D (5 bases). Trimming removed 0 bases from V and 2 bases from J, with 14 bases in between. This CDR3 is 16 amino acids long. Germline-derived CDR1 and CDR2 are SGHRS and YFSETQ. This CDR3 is CASSLAGAVDNTEAFF. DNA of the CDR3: TGCGCCAGCAGCTTGGCCGGGGCAGTGGATAACACTGAAGCTTTCTTT.

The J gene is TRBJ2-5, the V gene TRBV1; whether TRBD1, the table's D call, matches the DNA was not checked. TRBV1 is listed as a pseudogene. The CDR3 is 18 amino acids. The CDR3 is CTSSQPIPPGQLRETQYF. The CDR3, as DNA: TGCACCAGCAGCCAACCCATCCCGCCGGGACAGCTAAGAGAGACCCAGTACTTC.

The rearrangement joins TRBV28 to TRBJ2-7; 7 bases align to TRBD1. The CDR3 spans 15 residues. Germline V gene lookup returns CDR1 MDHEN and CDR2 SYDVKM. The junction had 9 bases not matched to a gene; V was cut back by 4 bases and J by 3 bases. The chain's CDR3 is CASSSIHRGVYEQYF. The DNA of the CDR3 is TGTGCCAGCAGTTCCATCCACAGGGGAGTCTACGAGCAGTACTTC.

CDR3 residues: CASLRARPGKQFF. CDR3 bases: TGTGCCAGCTTGAGGGCCCGCCCCGGTAAGCAGTTCTTC. V is TRBV6-6 and J is TRBJ2-1, with TRBD2 as a possible D gene (5 bases). V was clipped by 8 bases and J by 11 bases, with 19 bases between them. The CDR3 is 13 amino acids. Germline-derived CDR1 and CDR2 are MNHNY and SVGAGI (reference sequence).

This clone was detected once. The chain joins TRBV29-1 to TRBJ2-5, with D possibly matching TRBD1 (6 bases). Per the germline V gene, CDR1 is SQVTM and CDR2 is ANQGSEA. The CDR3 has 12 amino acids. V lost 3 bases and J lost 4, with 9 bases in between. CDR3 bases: TGCAGCGTTGATGGGGGCTTAGAGACCCAGTACTTC. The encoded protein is CSVDGGLETQYF.

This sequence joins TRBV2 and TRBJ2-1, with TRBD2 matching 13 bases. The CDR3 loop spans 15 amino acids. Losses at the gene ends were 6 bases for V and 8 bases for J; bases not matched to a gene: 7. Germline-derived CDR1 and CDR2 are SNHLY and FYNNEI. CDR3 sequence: CASSLGLAGAYEQFF. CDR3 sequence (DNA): TGTGCCAGCAGCCTTGGACTAGCGGGAGCCTATGAGCAGTTCTTC. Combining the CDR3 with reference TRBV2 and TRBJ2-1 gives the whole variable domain EPEVTQTPSHQVTQMGQEVILRCVPISNHLYFYWYRQILGQKVEFLVSFYNNEISEKSEIFDDQFSVERPDGSNFTLKIRSTKLEDSAMYFCASSLGLAGAYEQFFGPGTRLTVL.

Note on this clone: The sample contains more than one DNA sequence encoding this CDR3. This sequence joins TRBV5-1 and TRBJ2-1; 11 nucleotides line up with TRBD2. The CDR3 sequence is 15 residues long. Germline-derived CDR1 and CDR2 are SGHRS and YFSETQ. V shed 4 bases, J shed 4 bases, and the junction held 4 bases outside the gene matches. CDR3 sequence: CASSEGTSGYNEQFF. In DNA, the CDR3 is TGCGCCAGCAGCGAAGGGACTAGCGGATACAATGAGCAGTTCTTC.

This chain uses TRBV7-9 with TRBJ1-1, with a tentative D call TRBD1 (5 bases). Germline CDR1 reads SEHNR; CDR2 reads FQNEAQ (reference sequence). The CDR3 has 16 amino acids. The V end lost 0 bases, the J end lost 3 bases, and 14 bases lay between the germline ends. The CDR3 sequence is CASSLAPDSYYTEAFF. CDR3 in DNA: TGTGCCAGCAGCTTAGCTCCCGACAGCTATTACACTGAAGCTTTCTTT.

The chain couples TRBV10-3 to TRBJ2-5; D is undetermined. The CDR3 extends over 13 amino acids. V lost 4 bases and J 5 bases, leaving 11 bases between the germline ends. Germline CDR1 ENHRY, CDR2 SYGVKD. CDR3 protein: CAISGFALETQYF. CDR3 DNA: TGTGCCATCAGTGGCTTCGCTTTGGAGACCCAGTACTTC.

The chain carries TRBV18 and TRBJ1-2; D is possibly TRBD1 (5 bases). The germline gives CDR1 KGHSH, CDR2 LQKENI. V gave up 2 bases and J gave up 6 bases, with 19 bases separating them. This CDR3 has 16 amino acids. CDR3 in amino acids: CASSPSTLRGADGYTF. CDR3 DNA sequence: TGTGCCAGCTCACCAAGTACGCTGAGGGGCGCCGATGGCTACACCTTC.

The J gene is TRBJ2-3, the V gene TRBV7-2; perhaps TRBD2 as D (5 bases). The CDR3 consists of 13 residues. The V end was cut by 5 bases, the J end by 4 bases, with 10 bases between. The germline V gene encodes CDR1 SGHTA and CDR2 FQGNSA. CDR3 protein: CASSEGSPDTQYF. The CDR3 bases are TGTGCCAGCAGCGAGGGATCCCCAGATACGCAGTATTTT.

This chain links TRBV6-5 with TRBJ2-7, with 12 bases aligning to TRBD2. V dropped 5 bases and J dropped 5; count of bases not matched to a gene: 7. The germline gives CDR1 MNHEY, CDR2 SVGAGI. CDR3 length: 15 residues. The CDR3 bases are TGTGCCAGCAGTCCTAGCGGGAGGGCCAGGAACGAGCAGTACTTC. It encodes CASSPSGRARNEQYF.

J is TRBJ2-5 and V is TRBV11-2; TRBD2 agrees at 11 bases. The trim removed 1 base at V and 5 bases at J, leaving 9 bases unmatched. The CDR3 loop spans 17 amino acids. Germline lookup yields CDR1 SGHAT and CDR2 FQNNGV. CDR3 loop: CASSLGFLAGGLETQYF. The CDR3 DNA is TGTGCCAGCAGCTTAGGTTTCCTAGCGGGAGGTCTCGAGACCCAGTACTTC.

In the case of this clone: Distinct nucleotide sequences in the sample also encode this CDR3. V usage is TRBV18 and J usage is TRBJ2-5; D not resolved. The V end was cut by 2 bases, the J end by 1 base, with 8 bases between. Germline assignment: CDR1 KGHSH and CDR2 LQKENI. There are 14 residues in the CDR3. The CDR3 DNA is TGTGCCAGCTCACCAAACCGGGTCCAAGAGACCCAGTACTTC. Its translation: CASSPNRVQETQYF.

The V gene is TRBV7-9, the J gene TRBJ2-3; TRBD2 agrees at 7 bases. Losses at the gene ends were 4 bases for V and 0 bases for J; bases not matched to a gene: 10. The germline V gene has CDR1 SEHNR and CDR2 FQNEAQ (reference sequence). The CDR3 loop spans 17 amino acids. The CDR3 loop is CASSSPWREPSTDTQYF. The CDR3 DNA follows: TGTGCCAGCAGCTCCCCCTGGCGGGAGCCTAGCACAGATACGCAGTATTTT.

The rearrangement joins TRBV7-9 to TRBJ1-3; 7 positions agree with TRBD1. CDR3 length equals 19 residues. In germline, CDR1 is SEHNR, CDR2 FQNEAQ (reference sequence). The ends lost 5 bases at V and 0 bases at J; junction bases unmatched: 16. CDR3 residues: CASSRTENRGSFSGNTIYF. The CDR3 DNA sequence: TGTGCCAGCAGCCGAACTGAAAACAGGGGCTCGTTCTCTGGAAACACCATATATTTT.